This T cell receptor beta chain came from a study of T-cell memory formation after mild COVID-19. General study results and limits: Pre-infection memory already had some responding clones, implying cross-reactive memory joined.

Constant-segment primers served in 5'RACE that generated TCR alpha and TCR beta cDNA libraries bearing sample barcodes and UMIs. One entry per CDR3 protein results from TCRdb running MiXCR on the 5' RACE reads. The sample carries about 340,000 distinct CDR3 sequences, roughly an eighth recorded once. This CDR3 spans 15 amino acids. From germline, CDR1 is SGHTA and CDR2 FQGNSA. The V and J ends lost 5 bases and 2 bases respectively, with 15 bases between them. The table lists this clonotype with many counts. The antigen remains undetermined. The TCR sequence derives from a man aged 18 to 30 who had mild COVID-19 (a few samples of this study predate the infection). Cell type and time point are not known. The chain uses TRBV7-2 and TRBJ2-5; no definite D call. What was sequenced was PBMCs or a T cell subset sorted from them (not recorded which). CDR3 nucleotides: TGTGCCAGCAGCCCTGGGGTGGTGAAGCAAGAGACCCAGTACTTC. Its protein is CASSPGVVKQETQYF.